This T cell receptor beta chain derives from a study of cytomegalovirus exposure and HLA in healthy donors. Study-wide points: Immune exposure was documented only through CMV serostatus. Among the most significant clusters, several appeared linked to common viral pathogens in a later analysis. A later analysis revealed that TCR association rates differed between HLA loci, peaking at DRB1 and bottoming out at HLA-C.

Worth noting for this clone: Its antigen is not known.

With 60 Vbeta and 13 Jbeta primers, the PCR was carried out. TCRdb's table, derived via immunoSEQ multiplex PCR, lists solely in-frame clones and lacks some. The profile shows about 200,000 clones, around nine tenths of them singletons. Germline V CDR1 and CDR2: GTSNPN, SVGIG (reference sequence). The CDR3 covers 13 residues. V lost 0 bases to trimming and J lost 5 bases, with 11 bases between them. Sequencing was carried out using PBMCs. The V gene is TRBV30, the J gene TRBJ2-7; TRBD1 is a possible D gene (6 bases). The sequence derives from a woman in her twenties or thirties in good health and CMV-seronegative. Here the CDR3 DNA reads TGTGCCTGGAGTGTGGGCAGGGGAAACGAGCAGTACTTC. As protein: CAWSVGRGNEQYF.